This T cell receptor (beta chain) was found in a study of blood T cells in healthy people across ages (dated by TCRdb to between 2015 and 2016). The study in broad terms: Template switching captured roughly one uniquely barcoded TCR beta cDNA molecule per two T cells in model experiments. Age-related changes in TCR beta repertoire diversity were measured in the study by deep sequencing normalized with unique cDNA molecular identifiers. Four age groups were formed from the donors: young (average about 17 years), middle-aged (just under 40), aged (approximately 60) and long-lived (about 80). To avoid experimental bias, donors of different ages were spread randomly across the sequencing lanes. Two additional independent replicas of 1 million unique cDNA reads from the same blood draw were analyzed for two donors (one aged 18 to 30 and one aged 80 or older).

The cysteine opens and the phenylalanine closes a CDR3 of 15 amino acids. Of all the DNA, just the CDR3 is kept, 45 bases in frame from base 1. The germline V gene yields KGHDR for CDR1 and SFDVKD for CDR2. A distance of 8 bases separates the germline ends of V and J, which lose 2 bases and 0 bases respectively. The paper as a whole reports these results and caveats: Observed TCR beta diversity correlated strongly with the percentage of naive T cells measured by flow cytometry. Compared with the aged group, the long-lived group had more naive CD4+ T cells, fewer expanded clones and increased TCR diversity, suggesting age selection. Donor CMV infection status was unknown, potentially confounding age-related changes in expanded clonotypes. Bulk unsorted PBMC profiling prevented conclusive comparison of naive and antigen-experienced compartments. Estimates of total diversity based on one million sequenced T cells were considered lower bounds and underestimates. As age increased, observed TCR beta diversity per million T cells dropped in a roughly linear way, and a significant reduction was already evident by age roughly 40.

The library was obtained by 5' RACE. The sequencing machine was an Illumina HiSeq 2500. A second PCR of about 7 to 12 cycles was performed with a sample-barcoded 5' primer and a J-beta primer mix. Each TCR beta cDNA molecule received a unique molecular identifier from a template-switch 5' adaptor carrying 12 random nucleotides. At least 2.5 million CDR3-containing paired-end reads were obtained from each sample. All of the RNA was converted into first-strand cDNA using the Mint cDNA synthesis kit, with a TRBC-specific oligonucleotide serving as the primer. Following uracil-DNA glycosylase treatment, all cDNA underwent a first 18-cycle PCR with the universal primers M1SS and BC2_uni_R. As for the original processing: Normalization of each sample was performed by random selection of 1 million high-quality reads, each carrying a distinct molecular identifier. Reads with shared molecular identifiers were discarded instead of being binned into consensus sequences. CDR3 identification, clonotype clustering and error correction used MiTCR with a Q25 quality threshold and the strictest error-elimination algorithm. A nonparametric unseen species model using Euler transformation provided a lower-bound estimate of total TCR beta diversity. TCRdb ran its own pipeline on the public reads, namely fastp trimming at Q25 and MiXCR clone calling, and kept in-frame beta chains. Rows matching on CDR3 protein sequence are summarized as one entry with the most common DNA and genes. These V and J calls are TCRdb output, not the study's own analysis. In all, the sample holds roughly 2 million distinct CDR3 sequences, and roughly 52% of those were seen once. The top ten constitute more than 2% of the sample.

On this clonotype itself: Its antigen remains unidentified. No quality values exist for individual bases; no much larger clone is one base distant.

The donors were roughly 39 Caucasian individuals from Russia, aged about 6 to 95 years, who were systemically healthy. Roughly 9.5 milliliters of peripheral blood were drawn from each donor into EDTA-treated Vacutainer tubes. Ficoll-Paque density-gradient centrifugation was used to isolate PBMCs, with at least 7 million per sample. Total RNA, at least 5.5 micrograms per sample, was extracted from PBMCs with Trizol reagent. The percentages of naive CD45RAhigh/CD27high T cells were determined by flow cytometry on a PBMC aliquot from every donor. This TCR derives from a woman in her 40s in good health. Source material: blood. The V and J genes are TRBV24-1 and TRBJ2-3; no D gene call is confident. The sequenced DNA: TGTGCCACCAGTGATTCCGGCCCCAGCACAGATACGCAGTATTTT. This translates into CATSDSGPSTDTQYF.